The entry below describes one T cell receptor beta chain. Its antigen remains unknown. Other DNA sequences within the sample encode an identical CDR3. The data belong to a study of shared clonotypes between healthy human individuals. Study overall: Each donor contributed plates that comprised three CD4 naive, three CD4 memory, two CD8 naive and one CD8 memory. Study results and limitations: Researchers found naive subsets generally carried larger estimated richness than memory subsets.

Source study methods: Sequence data from immunoSEQ were junction-only and lacked quality scores; consequently, filtering differed. The data were produced by immunoSEQ multiplex PCR, yet TCRdb's version contains in-frame clones alone and is incomplete. V and J calls and clone size are as listed in that table; D and trimming were resolved from the DNA. The top ten clones hold around 0.45% of a sample with 1.5 million to 1.9 million clones, 95% to 99% of them seen once. There are 11 residues in the CDR3. The germline V and J ends were trimmed by 4 bases and 2 bases, with 3 bases remaining between them. Germline CDR1 SGHNT, CDR2 YYREEE (reference sequence).

Sequencing was carried out using naive CD4+ T cells sorted from blood. Specified subset: CD45RA+ positively selected. This TCR came from a man aged 25-45 years in good health. The rearrangement uses TRBV5-4 and TRBJ2-5; no firm D call. The CDR3 DNA reads TGTGCCAGCAGCCTACAAGAGACCCAGTACTTC. This sequence encodes CASSLQETQYF.